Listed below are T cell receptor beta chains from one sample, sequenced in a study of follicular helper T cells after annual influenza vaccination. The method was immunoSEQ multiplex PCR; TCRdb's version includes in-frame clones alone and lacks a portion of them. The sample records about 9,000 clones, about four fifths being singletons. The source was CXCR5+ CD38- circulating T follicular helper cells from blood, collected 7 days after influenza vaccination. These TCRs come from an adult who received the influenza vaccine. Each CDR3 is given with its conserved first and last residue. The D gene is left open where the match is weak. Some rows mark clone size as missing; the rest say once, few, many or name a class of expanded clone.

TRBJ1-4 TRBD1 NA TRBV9 TGTGCCAGCTCTCTACCCGGGACAGAGCCTGAAAAACTGTTTTTT CASSLPGTEPEKLFF
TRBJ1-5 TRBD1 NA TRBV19 TGTGCCAGTAGTATGCGACAGGGAGAAGGACAGAATCAGCCCCAGCATTTT CASSMRQGEGQNQPQHF
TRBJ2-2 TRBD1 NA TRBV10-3 TGTGCCATCAACGGACAGGGGATCGCGAACACCGGGGAGCTGTTTTTT CAINGQGIANTGELFF
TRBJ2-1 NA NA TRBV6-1 TGTGCCACCGAGGGGGATAGCAATGAGCAGTTCTTC CATEGDSNEQFF
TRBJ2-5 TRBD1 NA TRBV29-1 TGCAGCGCCTTACCGACAGGGGAGTTCCAAGAGACCCAGTACTTC CSALPTGEFQETQYF
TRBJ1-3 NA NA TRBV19 TGTGCCAGTAGTGGTATAGGTGGAAACACCATATATTTT CASSGIGGNTIYF
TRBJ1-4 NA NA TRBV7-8 TGTGCCAGCAGCTCCGCTCGGTCGTATTCCAATGAAAAACTGTTTTTT CASSSARSYSNEKLFF
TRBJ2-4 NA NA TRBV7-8 TGTGCCAGCAGCTCCCTAAGTACGGACATTCAGTACTTC CASSSLSTDIQYF
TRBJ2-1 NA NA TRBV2 TGTGCCAGCAGTGAGCGGTCCGGGAGCTCCTACAATGAGCAGTTCTTC CASSERSGSSYNEQFF
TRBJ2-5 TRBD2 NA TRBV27 TGTGCCAGCAGTTTAGGCAGCGGGAGTGGGGAGACCCAGTACTTC CASSLGSGSGETQYF
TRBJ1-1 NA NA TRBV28 TGTGCCAGCAGTTTACCCTACCCACAGGGCGGTGGGGCTGAAGCTTTCTTT CASSLPYPQGGGAEAFF
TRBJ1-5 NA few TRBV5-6 TGTGCCAGCAGCTACCGCCCTAGCAATCAGCCCCAGCATTTT CASSYRPSNQPQHF
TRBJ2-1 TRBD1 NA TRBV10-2 TGCGCCAGCAGTGTAGGGGACAGGGTTCCCGGCAATGAGCAGTTCTTC CASSVGDRVPGNEQFF
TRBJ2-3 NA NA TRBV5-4 TGTGCCAGCAGATCGGCAGGGTACGGTGTTATACCGGGTACGCAGTATTTT CASRSAGYGVIPGTQYF
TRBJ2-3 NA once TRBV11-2 TGTGCCAGCAGCTTGAGCACAGATACGCAGTATTTT CASSLSTDTQYF
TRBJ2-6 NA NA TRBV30 TGTGCCTGGAGTGTCCGACGAGGGGGAAGGTCCGGGGCCAACGTCCTGACTTTC CAWSVRRGGRSGANVLTF
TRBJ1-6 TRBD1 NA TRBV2 TGTGCCAGCAGACTCGGACAGGAAAATTCACCCCTCCACTTT CASRLGQENSPLHF
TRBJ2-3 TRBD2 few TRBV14 TGTGCCAGCAGCTTCCCTAGCGGGAGTGTGTCAGATACGCAGTATTTT CASSFPSGSVSDTQYF
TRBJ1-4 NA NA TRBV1 TGCACCAGCCCCCCGGAGCCACCTAATGAAAAACTGTTTTTT CTSPPEPPNEKLFF
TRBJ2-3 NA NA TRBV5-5 TGTGCCAGCAACCGGTGGGCAGGGAGCACAGATACGCAGTATTTT CASNRWAGSTDTQYF
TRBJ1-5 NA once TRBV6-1 TGTGCCAGCAGCCTAGGTTGGGGCAACAATCAGCCCCAGCATTTT CASSLGWGNNQPQHF
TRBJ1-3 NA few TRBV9 TGTGCCAGCAGCGTAGATGATACTGGAAACACCATATATTTT CASSVDDTGNTIYF
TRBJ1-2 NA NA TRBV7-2 TGTGCCAGCAGCTTAGATATCAGCTCTGCTAACTATGGCTACACCTTC CASSLDISSANYGYTF
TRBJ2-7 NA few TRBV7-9 TGTGCCAGCACCGAAGGGGGGGGGCAGTCCTACGAGCAGTACTTC CASTEGGGQSYEQYF
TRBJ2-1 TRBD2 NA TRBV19 TGTGCCAGTAGTATAAAAGCGGGAGGCGGGTACAATGAGCAGTTCTTC CASSIKAGGGYNEQFF
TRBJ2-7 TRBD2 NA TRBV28 TGTGCCAGCAGTAAAGCGGGAGGCTCGTGGGAGCAGTACTTC CASSKAGGSWEQYF
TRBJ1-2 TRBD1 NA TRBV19 TGTGCCAGTAGAAGATCCGGACAGGAGAACTATGGCTACACCTTC CASRRSGQENYGYTF
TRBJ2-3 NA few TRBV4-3 TGCGCCAGCAGCCAAGACCTTAGCACAGATACGCAGTATTTT CASSQDLSTDTQYF
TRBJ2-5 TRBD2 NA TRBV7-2 TGTGCCAGCAGCTTAGTGGTCCGGCGGGAGTTTCCAGAGACCCAGTACTTC CASSLVVRREFPETQYF
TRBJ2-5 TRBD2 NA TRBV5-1 TGCGCCAGCAGCTTGGGTCTAGCGGGAGGGGAGACCCAGTACTTC CASSLGLAGGETQYF
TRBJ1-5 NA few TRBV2 TGTGCCAGCAGCCCGGACTCGTCCTTTCAGCCCCAGCATTTT CASSPDSSFQPQHF
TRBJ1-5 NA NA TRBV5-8 TGTGCCAGCAGCTTGTGGGGGGTGGATCAGCCCCAGCATTTT CASSLWGVDQPQHF
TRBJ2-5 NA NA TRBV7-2 TGTGCCAGCAGCTTAAATGGGGATTTGGAGACCCAGTACTTC CASSLNGDLETQYF